This T cell receptor beta chain emerged from a study of T cell clones after liver transplantation. On the study more broadly: Samples came from ITN030ST, which attempted immunosuppression withdrawal within 2 years of liver transplantation. Tolerance: complete withdrawal held at least one year, liver enzymes staying within twice normal. Whole-study results and caveats: Rather than being deleted, graft donor-reactive T cells may have moved into the graft. In most of the 8 subjects, circulating graft-donor-reactive CD4 TCRbeta sequences fell significantly after transplant.

Germline CDR1 and CDR2: KGHSH and LQKENI. This CDR3 has 18 residues. V was shortened by 2 bases and J by 5 bases, with 23 bases between the two germline ends. Measured with immunoSEQ multiplex PCR; TCRdb has only the in-frame clones, and not every one. The repertoire holds about 100,000 clones, with more than 75% as singletons. With regard to this clone: Its target is unknown.

This receptor was obtained from a human donor who received a liver transplant. The chain uses TRBV18 and TRBJ2-3; D may be TRBD2 (5 bases). The starting material was CD4+ T cells from blood, obtained before liver transplant. In DNA, the CDR3 is TGTGCCAGCTCACCAAGGTCCGGCCGGGGTGGTGGTGGAGATACGCAGTATTTT. The encoded protein is CASSPRSGRGGGGDTQYF.